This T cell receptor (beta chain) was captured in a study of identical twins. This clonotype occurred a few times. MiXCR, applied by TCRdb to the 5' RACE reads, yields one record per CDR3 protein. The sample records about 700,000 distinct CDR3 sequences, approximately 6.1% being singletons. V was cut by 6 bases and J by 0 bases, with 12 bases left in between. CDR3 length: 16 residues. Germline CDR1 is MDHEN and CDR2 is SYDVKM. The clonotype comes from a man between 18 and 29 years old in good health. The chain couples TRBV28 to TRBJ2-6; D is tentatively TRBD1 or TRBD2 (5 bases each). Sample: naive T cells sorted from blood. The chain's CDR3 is CASSPGTGSGANVLTF. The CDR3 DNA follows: TGTGCCAGCAGCCCCGGGACCGGCTCTGGGGCCAACGTCCTGACTTTC.